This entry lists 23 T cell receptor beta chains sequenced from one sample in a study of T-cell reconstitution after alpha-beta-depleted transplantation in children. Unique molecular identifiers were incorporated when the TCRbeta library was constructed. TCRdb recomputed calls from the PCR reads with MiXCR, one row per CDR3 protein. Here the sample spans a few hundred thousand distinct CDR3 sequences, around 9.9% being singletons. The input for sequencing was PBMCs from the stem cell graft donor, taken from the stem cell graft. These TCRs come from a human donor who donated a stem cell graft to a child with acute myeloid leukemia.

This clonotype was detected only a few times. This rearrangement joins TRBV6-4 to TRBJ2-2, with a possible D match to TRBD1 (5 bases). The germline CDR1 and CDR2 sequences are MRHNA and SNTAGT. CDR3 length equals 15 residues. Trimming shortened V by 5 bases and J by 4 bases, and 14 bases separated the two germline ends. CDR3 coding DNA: TGTGCCAGCAGTCCCCGAACAGGTTTCACCGGGGAGCTGTTTTTT. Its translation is CASSPRTGFTGELFF.

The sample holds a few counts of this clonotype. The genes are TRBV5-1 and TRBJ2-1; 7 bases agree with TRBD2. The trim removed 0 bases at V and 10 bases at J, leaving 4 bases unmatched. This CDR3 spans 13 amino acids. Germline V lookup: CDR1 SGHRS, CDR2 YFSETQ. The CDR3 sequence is CASSLVSGGEQFF. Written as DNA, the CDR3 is TGCGCCAGCAGCTTGGTATCCGGGGGGGAGCAGTTCTTC.

Here the CDR3 reads CASSLAGQGAHNEQFF. In DNA, the CDR3 is TGCGCCAGCAGCTTGGCGGGACAGGGCGCCCACAATGAGCAGTTCTTC. The rearrangement uses TRBV5-1 and TRBJ2-1; 9 nucleotides line up with TRBD1. The CDR3 runs 16 residues. From germline, CDR1 is SGHRS and CDR2 YFSETQ. V shed 0 bases and J 5 bases; nucleotides not matched to a gene: 6.

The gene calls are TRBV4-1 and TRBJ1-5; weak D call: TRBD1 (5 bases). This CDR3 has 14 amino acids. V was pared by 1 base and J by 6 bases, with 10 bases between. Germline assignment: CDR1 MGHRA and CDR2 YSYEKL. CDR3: CASSQVGLAQPQHF. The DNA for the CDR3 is TGCGCCAGCAGCCAAGTGGGGCTTGCTCAGCCCCAGCATTTT.

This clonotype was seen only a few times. The CDR3 sequence is CASSPGLYRGEQFF. The CDR3 region has the DNA TGCGCCAGCAGCCCTGGACTGTACCGGGGCGAGCAGTTCTTC. This chain uses TRBV5-1 with TRBJ2-1, with D possibly being TRBD1 or TRBD2 (5 bases each). The germline gives CDR1 SGHRS, CDR2 YFSETQ. The CDR3 contains 14 residues. With 4 bases removed from V and 10 bases from J, the gap between germline ends came to 18 bases.

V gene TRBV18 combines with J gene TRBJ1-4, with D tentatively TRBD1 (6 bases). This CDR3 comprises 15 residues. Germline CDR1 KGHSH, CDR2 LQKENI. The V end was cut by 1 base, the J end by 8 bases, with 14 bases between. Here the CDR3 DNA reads TGTGCCAGCTCACCACACGACAGGTTATGGGAAAAACTGTTTTTT. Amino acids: CASSPHDRLWEKLFF.

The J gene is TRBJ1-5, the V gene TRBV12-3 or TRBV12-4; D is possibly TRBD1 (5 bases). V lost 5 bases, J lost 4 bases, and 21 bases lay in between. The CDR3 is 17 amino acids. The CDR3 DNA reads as TGTGCCAGCAGTCTTACCCGTTCGGTCGGGGGGAATCAGCCCCAGCATTTT. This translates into CASSLTRSVGGNQPQHF.

This chain's CDR3 is CASTARYLNEQFF. The CDR3 DNA sequence: TGTGCCAGCACCGCGAGATATCTCAATGAGCAGTTCTTC. The rearrangement joins TRBV6-1 to TRBJ2-1; D is ambiguous. With 7 bases removed from V and 6 bases from J, the gap between germline ends came to 13 bases. CDR3 size: 13 residues. Germline V lookup: CDR1 MNHNS, CDR2 SASEGT.

In nucleotides, the CDR3 is TGTGCCAGCAGAAATCTTCGGGACGGTTTGGGCGAGCAGTACTTC. It is translated as CASRNLRDGLGEQYF. V gene TRBV6-1 combines with J gene TRBJ2-7, with D perhaps assigned TRBD1 or TRBD2 (5 bases each). The V gene's germline CDR1 is MNHNS and CDR2 SASEGT. This CDR3 contains 15 residues. Trimming left V 6 bases short and J 6 bases short, with 21 bases between.

Here the CDR3 reads CASSLRGPNYEQYF. DNA of the CDR3: TGCGCCAGCAGCTTAAGGGGCCCGAACTACGAGCAGTACTTC. This chain uses TRBV5-1 with TRBJ2-7; D possibly corresponds to TRBD1 (5 bases). Germline V gene lookup returns CDR1 SGHRS and CDR2 YFSETQ. CDR3 length: 14 amino acids. The ends were cut back, 2 bases at V and 3 bases at J, with 12 bases in the middle.

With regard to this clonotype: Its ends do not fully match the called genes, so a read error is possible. The CDR3 coding sequence is TGTGCCAGCTCACCACCTAGCACAGATCCGCAGTATTTT. Amino acids: CASSPPSTDPQYF. The chain has TRBV18 and TRBJ2-3; D gene ambiguous. Germline V gives CDR1 KGHSH, CDR2 LQKENI. This CDR3 contains 13 residues.

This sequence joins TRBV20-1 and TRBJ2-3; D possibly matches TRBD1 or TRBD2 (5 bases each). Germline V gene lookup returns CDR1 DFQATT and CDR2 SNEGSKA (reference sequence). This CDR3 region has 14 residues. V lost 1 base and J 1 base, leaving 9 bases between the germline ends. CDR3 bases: TGCAGTGCTAGAGCGGGGCTCGGCACAGATACGCAGTATTTT. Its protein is CSARAGLGTDTQYF.

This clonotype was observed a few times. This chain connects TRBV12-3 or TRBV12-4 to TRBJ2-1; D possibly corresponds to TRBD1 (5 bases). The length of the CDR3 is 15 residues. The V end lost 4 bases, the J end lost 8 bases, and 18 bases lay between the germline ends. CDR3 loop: CASSSNGPAGHEQFF. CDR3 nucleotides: TGTGCCAGCAGTTCAAACGGCCCGGCAGGGCATGAGCAGTTCTTC.

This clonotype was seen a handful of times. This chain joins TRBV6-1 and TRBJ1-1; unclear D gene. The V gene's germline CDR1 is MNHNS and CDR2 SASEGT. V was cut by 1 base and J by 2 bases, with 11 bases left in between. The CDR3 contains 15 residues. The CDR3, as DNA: TGTGCCAGCAGTGAAGGGTCGGCGGGAAACACTGAAGCTTTCTTT. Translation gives CASSEGSAGNTEAFF.

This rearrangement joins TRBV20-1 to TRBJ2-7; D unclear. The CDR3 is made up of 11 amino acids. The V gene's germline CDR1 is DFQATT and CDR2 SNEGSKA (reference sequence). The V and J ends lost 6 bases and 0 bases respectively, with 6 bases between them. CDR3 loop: CSAVLSYEQYF. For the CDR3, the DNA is TGCAGTGCGGTACTCTCCTACGAGCAGTACTTC.

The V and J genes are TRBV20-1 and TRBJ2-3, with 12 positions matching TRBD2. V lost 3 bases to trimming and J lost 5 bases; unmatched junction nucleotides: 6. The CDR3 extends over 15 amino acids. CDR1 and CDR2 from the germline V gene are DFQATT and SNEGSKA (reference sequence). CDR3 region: CSASWSSGRGDTQYF. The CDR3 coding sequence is TGCAGTGCTAGTTGGTCTAGCGGGAGGGGAGATACGCAGTATTTT.

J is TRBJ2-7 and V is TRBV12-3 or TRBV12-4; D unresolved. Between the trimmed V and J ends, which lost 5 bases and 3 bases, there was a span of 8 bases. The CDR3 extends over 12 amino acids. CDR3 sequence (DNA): TGTGCCAGCAGTCGCACACACTACGAGCAGTACTTC. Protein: CASSRTHYEQYF.

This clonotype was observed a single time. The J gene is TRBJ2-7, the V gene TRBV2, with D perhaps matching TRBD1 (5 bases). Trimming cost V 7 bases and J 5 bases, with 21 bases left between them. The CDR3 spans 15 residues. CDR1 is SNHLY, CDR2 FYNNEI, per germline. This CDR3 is CASKNKGAGRHEQYF. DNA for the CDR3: TGTGCCAGCAAAAATAAGGGTGCAGGGCGCCACGAGCAGTACTTC.

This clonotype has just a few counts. CDR3 sequence (DNA): TGTGCCAGCAGTACTCAGCGGGAGGGCCGGGGGATACAGACCCAGTACTTC. Translated, it gives CASSTQREGRGIQTQYF. The V gene is TRBV27, the J gene TRBJ2-5; 10 bases line up with TRBD2. The CDR3 consists of 17 residues. The V gene end was trimmed by 5 bases and the J gene end by 6 bases; junction bases not matched to a gene: 15. The germline V gene encodes CDR1 MNHEY and CDR2 SMNVEV (reference sequence).

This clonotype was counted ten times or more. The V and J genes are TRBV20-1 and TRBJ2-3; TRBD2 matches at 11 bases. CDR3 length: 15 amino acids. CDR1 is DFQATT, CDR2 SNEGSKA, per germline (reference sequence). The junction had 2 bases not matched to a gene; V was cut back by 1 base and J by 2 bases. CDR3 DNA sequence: TGCAGTGCTAGAGGGACTAGCGGGCTCACAGATACGCAGTATTTT. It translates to CSARGTSGLTDTQYF.

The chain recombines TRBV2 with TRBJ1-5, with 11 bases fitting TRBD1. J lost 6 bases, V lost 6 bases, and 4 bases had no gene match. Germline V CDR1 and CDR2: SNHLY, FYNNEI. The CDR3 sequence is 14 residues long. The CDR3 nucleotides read TGTGCCAGCAGGGGACAGGGGGTGGGTCAGCCCCAGCATTTT. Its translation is CASRGQGVGQPQHF.

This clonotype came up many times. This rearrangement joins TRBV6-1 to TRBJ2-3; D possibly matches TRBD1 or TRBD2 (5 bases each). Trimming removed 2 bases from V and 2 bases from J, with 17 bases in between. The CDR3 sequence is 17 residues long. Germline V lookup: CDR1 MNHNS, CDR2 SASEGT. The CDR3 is CASSETPGGGDTDTQYF. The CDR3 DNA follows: TGTGCCAGCAGTGAAACCCCCGGTGGGGGAGACACAGATACGCAGTATTTT.

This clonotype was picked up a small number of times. The CDR3: CASSLLVGGPTGELFF. In nucleotides, the CDR3 is TGTGCCAGCAGCTTGTTGGTGGGAGGGCCAACCGGGGAGCTGTTTTTT. This chain joins TRBV5-6 and TRBJ2-2; TRBD2 matches 7 bases. After removal of 1 base from V and 5 bases from J, the junction contained 8 bases not matched to a gene. CDR3 length equals 16 residues. The germline V gene has CDR1 SGHDT and CDR2 YYEEEE.